The sequence of this T cell receptor (beta chain) was determined in a study of T cell changes during pregnancy in multiple sclerosis. V shed 7 bases and J shed 4 bases, with 16 bases lying between them. The CDR3 length is 14 residues. CDR1 is MNHEY and CDR2 is SVGAGI in the germline V gene. Produced via immunoSEQ multiplex PCR; TCRdb's table is partial and in-frame only. The sample contains about 22,000 clones, approximately 87% of which appear only once. The origin of this receptor is a female donor with multiple sclerosis, enrolled in a pregnancy study. The sequences come from CD8+ T cells from peripheral blood mononuclear cells, collected before pregnancy. The chain joins TRBV6-5 to TRBJ2-5, with D possibly TRBD2 on 6 matching bases. The CDR3 loop is CASNPLEGLETQYF. The CDR3, as DNA: TGTGCCAGCAACCCCCTGGAGGGGTTAGAGACCCAGTACTTC.